Each of the 17 T cell receptor beta chains below was sequenced from the same sample in a study of radiotherapy plus CTLA-4 blockade in lung cancer. Sequencing used immunoSEQ multiplex PCR; TCRdb keeps in-frame clones, though not all of them. Altogether over 60,000 clones are present, more than 75% being singletons, with the ten largest covering 35% to 45%. The sequences come from peripheral blood, collected from a patient treated with radiotherapy plus ipilimumab. These receptors were collected from a human donor with non-small cell lung cancer that progressed on radiotherapy plus ipilimumab.

The gene calls are TRBV27 and TRBJ2-7, with D perhaps matching TRBD2 (5 bases). Germline V gene sequence: CDR1 MNHEY, CDR2 SMNVEV (reference sequence). This CDR3 has 13 residues. Trimming took off 4 bases at V and 4 bases at J, with 11 bases between the two ends. CDR3 sequence reads: CASSSLDSYEQYV. Written as DNA, the CDR3 is TGTGCCAGCAGTTCACTAGATTCGTACGAGCAGTACGTC.

The rearrangement uses TRBV10-3 and TRBJ2-5; D remains ambiguous. V was clipped by 4 bases and J by 0 bases, with 9 bases between them. CDR1 ENHRY and CDR2 SYGVKD come from the germline V gene. The CDR3 contains 14 residues. This CDR3 is CAISGKEYQETQYF. CDR3 nucleotides: TGTGCCATCAGTGGAAAGGAGTACCAAGAGACCCAGTACTTC.

The CDR3 loop is CAWSRDTQYF. The CDR3 coding sequence is TGTGCCTGGAGTAGGGATACGCAGTATTTT. J is TRBJ2-3 and V is TRBV30; D is ambiguous. V dropped 2 bases and J dropped 6 bases, with 3 bases sitting between them. Germline V gene data show CDR1 as GTSNPN and CDR2 as SVGIG (reference sequence). The length of the CDR3 is 10 residues. The entire variable domain, with the rest obtained from reference TRBV30 and TRBJ2-3, is as follows: SQTIHQWPATLVQPVGSPLSLECTVEGTSNPNLYWYRQAAGRGLQLLFYSVGIGQISSEVPQNLSASRPQDRQFILSSKKLLLSDSGFYLCAWSRDTQYFGPGTRLTVL.

CDR3 sequence: CASIDGDRANYGYTF. DNA for the CDR3: TGTGCCAGCATAGATGGGGACAGGGCTAACTATGGCTACACCTTC. The chain combines TRBV6-6 with TRBJ1-2; 9 nucleotides agree with TRBD1. This CDR3 has 15 residues. The germline gives CDR1 MNHNY, CDR2 SVGAGI (reference sequence). V lost 7 bases and J lost 0; bases outside the gene matches: 6.

The chain combines TRBV19 with TRBJ2-7, with 9 bases fitting TRBD1. Germline-derived CDR1 and CDR2 are LNHDA and SQIVND (reference sequence). This CDR3 is built from 14 residues. V trimming: 4 bases; J trimming: 1 base; junction bases outside the gene matches: 2. CDR3 nucleotide sequence: TGTGCCAGTAGTACAGGACAGGGGTCCTACGAGCAGTACTTC. Its protein product is CASSTGQGSYEQYF.

This chain links TRBV11-3 with TRBJ2-3, with no clear D. The CDR3 has 13 amino acids. In germline, CDR1 is SGHNT, CDR2 YENEEA. Trimming shortened V by 2 bases and J by 0 bases, and 3 bases separated the two germline ends. CDR3 sequence: CASSLRSTDTQYF. The CDR3 DNA is TGTGCCAGCAGCTTAAGGAGCACAGATACGCAGTATTTT.

The table lists this clone with a few counts. The chain combines TRBV5-4 with TRBJ2-3; the match to TRBD2 covers 8 bases. V lost 5 bases to trimming and J lost 6 bases; unmatched junction nucleotides: 11. The CDR3 has 15 amino acids. The germline V gene encodes CDR1 SGHNT and CDR2 YYREEE (reference sequence). CDR3 bases: TGTGCCAGCAGTACCGGGGGGCGGGGGGCCGATACGCAGTATTTT. Its translation is CASSTGGRGADTQYF.

The rearrangement uses TRBV5-4 and TRBJ2-1; 7 bases match TRBD1. V lost 4 bases and J lost 8; bases outside the gene matches: 6. CDR3 length: 13 amino acids. CDR1 is SGHNT and CDR2 is YYREEE in the germline V gene (reference sequence). CDR3 in DNA: TGTGCCAGCAGCGTCGACAGGGCGCATGAGCAGTTCTTC. It is translated as CASSVDRAHEQFF. Based on the CDR3 plus reference TRBV5-4 and TRBJ2-1, the full variable domain is ETGVTQSPTHLIKTRGQQVTLRCSSQSGHNTVSWYQQALGQGPQFIFQYYREEENGRGNFPPRFSGLQFPNYSSELNVNALELDDSALYLCASSVDRAHEQFFGPGTRLTVL.

V and J are TRBV6-5 and TRBJ2-5; either TRBD1 or TRBD2 may supply D (6 bases each). Germline CDR1 is MNHEY and CDR2 is SVGAGI. This CDR3 comprises 14 residues. Deletions cut 5 bases from V and 6 bases from J, with 16 bases between. The DNA for the CDR3 is TGTGCCAGCAGTATTGCCCGGGGGCGACAGACCCAGTACTTC. This codes for CASSIARGRQTQYF.

The chain combines TRBV10-3 with TRBJ1-1; D perhaps matches TRBD1 (6 bases). This CDR3 contains 14 residues. Trimming stripped 6 bases from V and 5 bases from J, with 16 bases between. In germline, CDR1 is ENHRY, CDR2 SYGVKD. CDR3 nucleotides: TGTGCCATCAGCTTGGGGGGCCCGGGTACTGAAGCTTTCTTT. Encoded protein: CAISLGGPGTEAFF.

This chain uses TRBV5-1 with TRBJ2-7, with 8 nucleotides matching TRBD1. Germline V gene data show CDR1 as SGHRS and CDR2 as YFSETQ. CDR3 length: 15 residues. The V and J ends lost 3 bases and 2 bases, in that order; junction bases with no gene match: 7. The CDR3 nucleotides are TGCGCCAGCAGCTGGGGAGACAGGGGCGCCTACGAGCAGTACTTC. Translating it yields CASSWGDRGAYEQYF.

This chain links TRBV5-1 with TRBJ1-3; D is uncertain. Germline CDR1 is SGHRS and CDR2 is YFSETQ. V was trimmed by 4 bases and J by 0 bases, leaving 8 bases between them. The CDR3 covers 14 residues. This CDR3 reads CASSPNLSGNTIYF. The CDR3 region has the DNA TGCGCCAGCAGCCCGAACCTCTCTGGAAACACCATATATTTT.

The chain joins TRBV6-1 to TRBJ2-1; TRBD2 agrees at 13 bases. This CDR3 region has 17 residues. V shed 1 base and J 9 bases; nucleotides not matched to a gene: 9. Per the germline V gene, CDR1 is MNHNS and CDR2 is SASEGT. The CDR3 spells CASSEVDGTSGNLEQFF. For the CDR3, the DNA is TGTGCCAGCAGTGAAGTCGATGGGACTAGCGGGAATCTTGAGCAGTTCTTC.

This rearrangement joins TRBV7-4 to TRBJ1-2; possible D gene TRBD1, 5 bases. Germline loops: CDR1 SGHVT, CDR2 SQSDAQ. The CDR3 length is 18 residues. Trimming removed 4 bases from V and 4 bases from J, with 25 bases in between. In DNA, the CDR3 is TGTGCCAGCAGCTCCCTAGCTGGGACGCCGATCTACCTCTATGGCTACACCTTC. Translating it yields CASSSLAGTPIYLYGYTF.

The gene calls are TRBV19 and TRBJ2-5; 8 bases are a match to TRBD2. CDR3 length: 16 amino acids. Germline V gene data show CDR1 as LNHDA and CDR2 as SQIVND (reference sequence). J gave up 1 base and V 4 bases, and 8 bases lay outside the gene matches. This CDR3 is CASSNGLAVIQETQYF. The CDR3 DNA is TGTGCCAGTAGTAACGGACTAGCAGTAATCCAAGAGACCCAGTACTTC.

This sequence joins TRBV13 and TRBJ2-2; TRBD1 aligns across 8 bases. The J segment lost 5 bases and the V segment lost 5 bases, leaving 10 bases of the junction unmatched. This CDR3 spans 16 amino acids. From germline, CDR1 is PRHDT and CDR2 FYEKMQ (reference sequence). DNA of the CDR3: TGTGCCAGCAGCCCCTTAACAGGGGGACGAACCGGGGAGCTGTTTTTT. This codes for CASSPLTGGRTGELFF.

The V call is TRBV2, the J call TRBJ2-3, with D maybe TRBD1 (6 bases). This CDR3 is built from 15 residues. The germline V gene has CDR1 SNHLY and CDR2 FYNNEI. With 6 bases removed from V and 6 bases from J, the gap between germline ends came to 19 bases. The CDR3 bases are TGTGCCAGCAGGGTCGACAGGAGTAGGGGGGATACGCAGTATTTT. Translated: CASRVDRSRGDTQYF.